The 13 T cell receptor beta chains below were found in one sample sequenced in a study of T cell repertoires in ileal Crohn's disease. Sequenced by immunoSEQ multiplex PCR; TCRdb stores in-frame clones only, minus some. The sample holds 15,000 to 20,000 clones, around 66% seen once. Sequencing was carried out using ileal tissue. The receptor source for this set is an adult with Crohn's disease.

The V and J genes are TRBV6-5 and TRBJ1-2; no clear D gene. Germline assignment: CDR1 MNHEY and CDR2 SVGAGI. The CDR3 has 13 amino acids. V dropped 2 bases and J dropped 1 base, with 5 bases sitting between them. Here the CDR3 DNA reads TGTGCCAGCAGTTACCGGAGTAACTATGGCTACACCTTC. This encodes CASSYRSNYGYTF.

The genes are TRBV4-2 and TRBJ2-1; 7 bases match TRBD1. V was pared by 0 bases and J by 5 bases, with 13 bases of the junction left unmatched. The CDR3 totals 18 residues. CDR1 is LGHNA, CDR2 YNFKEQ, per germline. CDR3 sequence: CASSQEIPLAGTDNEQFF. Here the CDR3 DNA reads TGTGCCAGCAGCCAAGAAATTCCCCTGGCAGGGACAGACAATGAGCAGTTCTTC.

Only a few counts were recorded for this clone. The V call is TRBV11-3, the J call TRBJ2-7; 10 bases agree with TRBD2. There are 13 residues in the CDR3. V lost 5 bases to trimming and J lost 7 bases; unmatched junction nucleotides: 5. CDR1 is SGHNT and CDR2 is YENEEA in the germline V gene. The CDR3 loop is CASSPGLAVEQYF. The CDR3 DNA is TGTGCCAGCAGCCCCGGACTAGCGGTTGAGCAGTACTTC.

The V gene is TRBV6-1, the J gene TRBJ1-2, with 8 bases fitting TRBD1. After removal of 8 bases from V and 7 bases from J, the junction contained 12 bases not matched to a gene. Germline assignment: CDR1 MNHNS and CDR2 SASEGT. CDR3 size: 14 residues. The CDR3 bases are TGTGCCAGCGACCCAGGCAGGGGGCGAGGTGGCTACACCTTC. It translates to CASDPGRGRGGYTF.

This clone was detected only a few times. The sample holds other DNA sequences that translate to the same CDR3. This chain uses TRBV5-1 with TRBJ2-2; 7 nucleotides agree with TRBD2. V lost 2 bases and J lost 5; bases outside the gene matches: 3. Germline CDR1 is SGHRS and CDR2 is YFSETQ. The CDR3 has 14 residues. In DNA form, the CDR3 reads TGCGCCAGCAGCTTCGGGGGAGGGACCGGGGAGCTGTTTTTT. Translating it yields CASSFGGGTGELFF.

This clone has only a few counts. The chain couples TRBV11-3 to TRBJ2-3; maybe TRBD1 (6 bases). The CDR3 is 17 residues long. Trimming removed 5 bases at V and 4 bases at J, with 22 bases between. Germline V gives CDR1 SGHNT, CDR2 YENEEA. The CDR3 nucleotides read TGTGCCAGCAGCCCCATGGGTCCGGGTGAGGGGGCAGATACGCAGTATTTT. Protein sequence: CASSPMGPGEGADTQYF.

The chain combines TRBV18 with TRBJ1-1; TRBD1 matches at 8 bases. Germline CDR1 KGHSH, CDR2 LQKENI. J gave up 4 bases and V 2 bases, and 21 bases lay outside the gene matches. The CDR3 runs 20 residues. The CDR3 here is CASSPRYNGQAGGPGTEAFF. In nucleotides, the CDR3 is TGTGCCAGCTCACCAAGATATAATGGTCAGGCAGGGGGCCCGGGCACTGAAGCTTTCTTT.

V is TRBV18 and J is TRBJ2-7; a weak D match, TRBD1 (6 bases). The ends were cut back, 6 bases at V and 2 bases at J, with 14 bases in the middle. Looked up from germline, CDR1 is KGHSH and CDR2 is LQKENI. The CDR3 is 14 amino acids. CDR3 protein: CASSSGTPTYEQYF. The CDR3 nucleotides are TGTGCCAGCTCGTCCGGGACACCAACCTACGAGCAGTACTTC.

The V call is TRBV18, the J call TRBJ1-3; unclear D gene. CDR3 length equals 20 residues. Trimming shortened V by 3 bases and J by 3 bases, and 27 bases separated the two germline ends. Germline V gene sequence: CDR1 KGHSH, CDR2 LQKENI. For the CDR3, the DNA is TGTGCCAGCTCACCCCTAGTTACCCCTAAGGGAGAGAAATTTGGAAACACCATATATTTT. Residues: CASSPLVTPKGEKFGNTIYF.

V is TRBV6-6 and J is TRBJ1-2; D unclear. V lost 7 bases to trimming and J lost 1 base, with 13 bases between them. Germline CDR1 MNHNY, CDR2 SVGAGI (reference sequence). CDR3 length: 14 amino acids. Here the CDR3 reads CASIAGGVNYGYTF. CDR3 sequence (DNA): TGTGCCAGCATAGCGGGAGGTGTTAACTATGGCTACACCTTC.

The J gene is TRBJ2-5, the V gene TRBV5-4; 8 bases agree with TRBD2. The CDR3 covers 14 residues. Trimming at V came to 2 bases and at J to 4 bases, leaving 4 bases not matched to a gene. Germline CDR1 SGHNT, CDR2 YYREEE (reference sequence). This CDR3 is CASSLAGAGETQYF. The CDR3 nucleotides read TGTGCCAGCAGCTTAGCGGGAGCCGGAGAGACCCAGTACTTC.

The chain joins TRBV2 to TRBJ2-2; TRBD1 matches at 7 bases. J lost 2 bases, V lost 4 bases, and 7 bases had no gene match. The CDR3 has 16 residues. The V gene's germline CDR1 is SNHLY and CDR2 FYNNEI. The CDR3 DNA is TGTGCCAGCAGTGTTAGTAGGACAGGTAACACCGGGGAGCTGTTTTTT. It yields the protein CASSVSRTGNTGELFF.

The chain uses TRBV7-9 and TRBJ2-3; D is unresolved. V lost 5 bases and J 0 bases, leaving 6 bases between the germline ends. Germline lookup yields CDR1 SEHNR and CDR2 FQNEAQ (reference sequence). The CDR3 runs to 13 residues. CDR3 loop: CASSMTSTDTQYF. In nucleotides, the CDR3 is TGTGCCAGCAGCATGACTAGCACAGATACGCAGTATTTT.